One sample yielded the 14 T cell receptor beta chains listed below, sequenced in a study of human T cells and chemical hapten exposure (dated by TCRdb to the early 2020s). Explained via the paper, the time point label denotes: pre-sensitization, week 0. The sample's treatment or condition, from its label and the paper: therapeutic diphenylcyclopropenone sensitization with weekly scalp DPC. Library preparation was by RACE. Instrument used: NextSeq 500. Using fastp at Q25 and MiXCR, TCRdb reprocessed the public reads and kept productive beta chains. One record per CDR3 amino acid sequence lists the most common genes and DNA. Present in this sample are approximately 370,000 distinct CDR3 sequences, around 5.5% of which were seen just once. The biggest ten clones account for more than 8% of the sample. Sequences were derived from whole blood, sampled in connection with sensitization to the hapten diphenylcyclopropenone (DPC). The receptors derive from a woman aged 18 to 35 with alopecia areata. Some clones in this sample may be carry-over from other donors' samples.

The rearrangement joins TRBV7-8 to TRBJ2-2; D is unresolved. V was pared by 1 base and J by 5 bases, with 5 bases between. CDR1 and CDR2 from the germline V gene are SGHVS and FQNEAQ. CDR3 size: 13 residues. The CDR3 DNA reads as TGTGCCAGCAGCTTAGAACTAACCGGGGAGCTGTTTTTT. Amino acid sequence: CASSLELTGELFF.

This clonotype was observed a handful of times. The chain combines TRBV7-9 with TRBJ1-5; D might be TRBD1 (6 bases). Trimming took off 3 bases at V and 6 bases at J, with 21 bases between the two ends. Per germline, CDR1 SEHNR and CDR2 FQNEAQ (reference sequence). CDR3 length: 17 amino acids. DNA of the CDR3: TGTGCCAGCAGCTTGACGCCGACAGGCAGTATCGGTCAGCCCCAGCATTTT. Amino acid sequence: CASSLTPTGSIGQPQHF. The full variable domain, its missing parts supplied by reference TRBV7-9 and TRBJ1-5, is DTGVSQNPRHKITKRGQNVTFRCDPISEHNRLYWYRQTLGQGPEFLTYFQNEAQLEKSRLLSDRFSAERPKGSFSTLEIQRTEQGDSAMYLCASSLTPTGSIGQPQHFGDGTRLSIL.

The gene calls are TRBV7-2 and TRBJ2-1, with 9 bases that match TRBD2. Per the germline V gene, CDR1 is SGHTA and CDR2 is FQGNSA. J was trimmed by 3 bases and V by 2 bases; bases with no gene match: 2. CDR3 length: 15 amino acids. CDR3 coding DNA: TGTGCCAGCAGCTTAAAACTAGCGGGCTACAATGAGCAGTTCTTC. It specifies CASSLKLAGYNEQFF.

This clonotype was found a few times. V and J are TRBV27 and TRBJ1-5; D is perhaps TRBD1 (5 bases). V lost 6 bases and J lost 0, with 15 bases in between. Germline lookup yields CDR1 MNHEY and CDR2 SMNVEV (reference sequence). The CDR3 sequence is 16 residues long. CDR3 coding DNA: TGTGCCAGCAGCTCCGACAGAAGATATAGCAATCAGCCCCAGCATTTT. Translation: CASSSDRRYSNQPQHF.

Only a few counts were recorded for this clonotype. This chain uses TRBV28 with TRBJ1-5; D may be TRBD1 (6 bases). Germline values: CDR1 MDHEN, CDR2 SYDVKM. The length of the CDR3 is 14 residues. Trimming left V 4 bases short and J 4 bases short, with 11 bases between. CDR3 residues: CASSSDSKNQPQHF. DNA for the CDR3: TGTGCCAGCAGTTCGGACAGCAAGAATCAGCCCCAGCATTTT.

This clonotype was seen more than once but under ten times. The gene calls are TRBV6-5 and TRBJ2-6; 7 bases line up with TRBD1. This CDR3 is 17 amino acids long. The germline V gene has CDR1 MNHEY and CDR2 SVGAGI. With V trimmed by 6 bases and J by 0 bases, 8 bases remained unmatched. CDR3 nucleotides: TGTGCCAGCAGGCTGGACAGGCGAAGCTCTGGGGCCAACGTCCTGACTTTC. Translation: CASRLDRRSSGANVLTF.

About this clonotype itself: A read error is possible here, since a much larger clone lies one base away. The gene calls are TRBV6-5 and TRBJ1-1, with D hard to call. CDR3 length equals 14 residues. In germline, CDR1 is MNHEY, CDR2 SVGAGI. CDR3 residues: CASSSGRKNIEAFF. CDR3 nucleotides: TGTGCCAGCAGCTCAGGACGGAAGAACATTGAAGCTTTCTTT.

The chain has TRBV3-1 and TRBJ1-1, with 7 bases fitting TRBD1. The CDR3 is 15 residues long. CDR1 and CDR2 (germline): LGHDT, YNNKEL (reference sequence). V lost 3 bases and J lost 4; bases outside the gene matches: 8. For the CDR3, the DNA is TGTGCCAGCAGCCAGGACCCAGGGGGGCCCACTGAAGCTTTCTTT. Its protein is CASSQDPGGPTEAFF.

There are many counts of this clonotype. V is TRBV18 and J is TRBJ2-7; the D gene is possibly TRBD2 (5 bases). Trimming stripped 3 bases from V and 3 bases from J, with 15 bases between. CDR1 is KGHSH and CDR2 is LQKENI in the germline V gene. This CDR3 is built from 15 residues. CDR3 in DNA: TGTGCCAGCTCACCCATGTCCAACCGGGGCTACGAGCAGTACTTC. Translated: CASSPMSNRGYEQYF. Supplemented by reference TRBV18 and TRBJ2-7, the full variable domain reads NAGVMQNPRHLVRRRGQEARLRCSPMKGHSHVYWYRQLPEEGLKFMVYLQKENIIDESGMPKERFSAEFPKEGPSILRIQQVVRGDSAAYFCASSPMSNRGYEQYFGPGTRLTVT.

This clonotype came up many times. J is TRBJ1-5 and V is TRBV12-3 or TRBV12-4, with TRBD1 matching 8 bases. The CDR3 extends over 16 amino acids. J gave up 7 bases and V 6 bases, and 14 bases lay outside the gene matches. Written as DNA, the CDR3 is TGTGCCAGCAGAATGGGGTCAGACAGGGGCGGGCAGCCCCAGCATTTT. Translated, it gives CASRMGSDRGGQPQHF.

This clonotype was seen many times. The chain recombines TRBV9 with TRBJ2-7, with D perhaps being TRBD1 or TRBD2 (5 bases each). V was pared by 1 base and J by 3 bases, with 8 bases between. Germline CDR1 is SGDLS and CDR2 is YYNGEE. The CDR3 spans 13 residues. The chain's CDR3 is CASSVRGDYEQYF. As DNA, the CDR3 is TGTGCCAGCAGCGTAAGAGGGGACTACGAGCAGTACTTC.

This clonotype was observed at least ten times. The chain uses TRBV4-2 and TRBJ2-7, with 9 bases matching TRBD1. Germline values: CDR1 LGHNA, CDR2 YNFKEQ. The trim removed 4 bases at V and 5 bases at J, leaving 9 bases unmatched. CDR3 size: 15 residues. The CDR3 reads CASSRATGGVNEQYF. The CDR3 nucleotides are TGTGCCAGCAGCCGCGCGACAGGGGGGGTTAACGAGCAGTACTTC.

The V gene is TRBV7-3, the J gene TRBJ2-1; D might be TRBD1 or TRBD2, each matching 6 bases. This CDR3 spans 15 amino acids. Germline CDR1 reads SGHTA; CDR2 reads FQGTGA. Trimming took off 1 base at V and 9 bases at J, with 16 bases between the two ends. CDR3 bases: TGTGCCAGCAGCTTAATAGGGGGGTCTAAGGGTGAGCAGTTCTTC. It is translated as CASSLIGGSKGEQFF.

V is TRBV6-2 or TRBV6-3 and J is TRBJ1-5, with D possibly TRBD1 on 5 matching bases. The germline CDR1 and CDR2 sequences are MNHEY and SVGEGT. The CDR3 covers 15 residues. Trimming pared 2 bases from V and 7 bases from J, leaving 15 bases between. DNA of the CDR3: TGTGCCAGCAGTTACCCCATCGGGGCAGGGCAGCCCCAGCATTTT. Amino acids: CASSYPIGAGQPQHF.